Following are 13 T cell receptor beta chains from one sample sequenced in a study of cytomegalovirus exposure and HLA in healthy donors. Primers: 60 Vbeta forward and 13 Jbeta reverse. Assay used: immunoSEQ multiplex PCR; TCRdb lists only in-frame clones, some missing. The table shows roughly 120,000 clones, with around 82% occurring only once. Sequenced material: PBMCs. The receptors derive from a male donor in good health and CMV-seropositive.

V usage is TRBV5-1 and J usage is TRBJ2-7, with 7 bases that match TRBD2. The trim removed 7 bases at V and 0 bases at J, leaving 7 bases unmatched. CDR1 is SGHRS, CDR2 YFSETQ, per germline. This CDR3 is 14 amino acids long. In nucleotides, the CDR3 is TGCGCCAGCTCCCCCCAGCGGGGCTCCTACGAGCAGTACTTC. Translating it yields CASSPQRGSYEQYF.

This chain links TRBV4-2 with TRBJ2-5; 8 bases fit TRBD2. The J call may be mistaken, given a closer DNA end match to TRBJ2-7. The length of the CDR3 is 13 residues. Germline values: CDR1 LGHNA, CDR2 YNFKEQ. CDR3: CASSPGLAYEQYF. For the CDR3, the DNA is TGTGCCAGCAGCCCGGGACTAGCCTACGAGCAGTACTTC.

V usage is TRBV27 and J usage is TRBJ2-5; a weak D match, TRBD2 (6 bases). This CDR3 has 14 residues. V was pared by 5 bases and J by 2 bases, with 12 bases between. Germline CDR1 reads MNHEY; CDR2 reads SMNVEV (reference sequence). CDR3 bases: TGTGCCAGCAGTCCCTGGGGGACTCAAGAGACCCAGTACTTC. Translation gives CASSPWGTQETQYF.

The chain couples TRBV29-1 to TRBJ2-1; D might be TRBD1 (5 bases). The CDR3 has 13 residues. Germline V CDR1 and CDR2: SQVTM, ANQGSEA. V was trimmed by 3 bases and J by 6 bases, leaving 12 bases between them. The CDR3 DNA reads as TGCAGCGTTGATTCAGGGCCGGGCAATGAGCAGTTCTTC. It codes for CSVDSGPGNEQFF.

The rearrangement joins TRBV7-9 to TRBJ2-2; TRBD1 matches at 9 bases. CDR3 length: 15 residues. Per the germline V gene, CDR1 is SEHNR and CDR2 is FQNEAQ (reference sequence). Trimming at V came to 6 bases and at J to 6 bases, leaving 8 bases not matched to a gene. For the CDR3, the DNA is TGTGCCAGCAGTCGTCGGACAGGGGAAGCCGGGGAGCTGTTTTTT. It is translated as CASSRRTGEAGELFF. The variable domain in full, with the rest retrieved from reference TRBV7-9 and TRBJ2-2, is DTGVSQNPRHKITKRGQNVTFRCDPISEHNRLYWYRQTLGQGPEFLTYFQNEAQLEKSRLLSDRFSAERPKGSFSTLEIQRTEQGDSAMYLCASSRRTGEAGELFFGEGSRLTVL.

This clone was detected only a few times. The V call is TRBV6-6, the J call TRBJ2-4; D is possibly TRBD2 (7 bases). V gave up 9 bases and J gave up 5 bases, with 23 bases separating them. The CDR3 contains 16 residues. The V gene's germline CDR1 is MNHNY and CDR2 SVGAGI (reference sequence). CDR3 region: CARDPRERGGENIQYF. CDR3 in DNA: TGTGCCAGAGATCCCCGGGAGAGGGGGGGGGAAAACATTCAGTACTTC.

In this sample, this clone turned up once. The rearrangement joins TRBV6-5 to TRBJ1-5; perhaps TRBD1 as D (6 bases). CDR1 is MNHEY and CDR2 is SVGAGI in the germline V gene. CDR3 size: 15 residues. Trimming shortened V by 6 bases and J by 2 bases, and 14 bases separated the two germline ends. The CDR3: CASSPRGGRNQPQHF. The CDR3 DNA is TGTGCCAGCAGCCCCCGGGGGGGGCGCAATCAGCCCCAGCATTTT.

V gene TRBV6-5 combines with J gene TRBJ2-1; 8 nucleotides align to TRBD1. The V gene end was trimmed by 2 bases and the J gene end by 9 bases; junction bases not matched to a gene: 6. This CDR3 region has 14 residues. The germline V gene has CDR1 MNHEY and CDR2 SVGAGI. CDR3 loop: CASSYPGTGGEQFF. Written as DNA, the CDR3 is TGTGCCAGCAGTTACCCCGGGACAGGAGGTGAGCAGTTCTTC.

The chain combines TRBV5-4 with TRBJ2-5; 8 bases are shared with TRBD2. Germline loops: CDR1 SGHNT, CDR2 YYREEE (reference sequence). The CDR3 spans 15 residues. V was clipped by 9 bases and J by 5 bases; unmatched bases: 15. DNA for the CDR3: TGTGCCACCCTGGATAGCGGGACTAGGGGGGAGACCCAGTACTTC. The encoded protein is CATLDSGTRGETQYF.

This CDR3 is CASSRDRGHEQYF. The DNA of the CDR3 is TGTGCCAGCAGTCGGGACAGGGGGCACGAGCAGTACTTC. The rearrangement joins TRBV6-4 to TRBJ2-5, with 12 bases lining up with TRBD1. The DNA matches TRBJ2-7 better at its end, which makes the J call doubtful. The V gene's germline CDR1 is MRHNA and CDR2 SNTAGT. The CDR3 length is 13 residues.

The chain has TRBV4-3 and TRBJ1-5; the D is unclear. The germline V gene encodes CDR1 LGHNA and CDR2 YSLEER. The CDR3 is made up of 16 amino acids. Deletions cut 0 bases from V and 0 bases from J, with 9 bases between. CDR3 protein: CASSQELSYSNQPQHF. The CDR3 DNA is TGCGCCAGCAGCCAAGAGCTGAGCTATAGCAATCAGCCCCAGCATTTT.

This clone was detected once. This chain joins TRBV7-3 and TRBJ1-4, with 7 bases aligning to TRBD1. The CDR3 is 17 residues long. V gave up 5 bases and J gave up 4 bases; unmatched junction bases: 13. Germline lookup yields CDR1 SGHTA and CDR2 FQGTGA. CDR3 bases: TGTGCCAGCAGCCCACAAACCGGGACAGTGTTTAATGAAAAACTGTTTTTT. Amino acid sequence: CASSPQTGTVFNEKLFF.

This chain uses TRBV28 with TRBJ2-7, with 9 bases matching TRBD2. CDR1 MDHEN and CDR2 SYDVKM come from the germline V gene. The CDR3 loop spans 16 amino acids. Trimming cost V 4 bases and J 3 bases; bases outside gene matches: 10. Here the CDR3 reads CASSSSHGTSHYEQYF. In DNA, the CDR3 is TGTGCCAGCAGTTCGAGCCACGGGACTAGCCACTACGAGCAGTACTTC.